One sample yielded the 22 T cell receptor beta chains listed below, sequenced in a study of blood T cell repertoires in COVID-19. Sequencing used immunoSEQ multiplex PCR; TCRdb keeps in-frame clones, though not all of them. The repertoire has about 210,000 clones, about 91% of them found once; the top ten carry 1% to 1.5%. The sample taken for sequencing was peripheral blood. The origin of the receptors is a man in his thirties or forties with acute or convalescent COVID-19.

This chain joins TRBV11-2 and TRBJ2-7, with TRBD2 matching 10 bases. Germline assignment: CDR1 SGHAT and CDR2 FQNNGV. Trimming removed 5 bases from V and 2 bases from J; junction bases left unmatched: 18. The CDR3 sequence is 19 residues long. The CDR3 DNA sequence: TGTGCCAGCAGCCAAATAGCGGGAGGCTCCAGGTTCAATACCTACGAGCAGTACTTC. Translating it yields CASSQIAGGSRFNTYEQYF.

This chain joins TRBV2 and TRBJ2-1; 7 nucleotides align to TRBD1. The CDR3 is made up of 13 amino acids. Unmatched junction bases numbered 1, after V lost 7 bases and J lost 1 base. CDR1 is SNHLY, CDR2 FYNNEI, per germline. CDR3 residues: CASKQGSYNEQFF. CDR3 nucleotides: TGTGCCAGCAAACAGGGGTCCTACAATGAGCAGTTCTTC.

Here the CDR3 DNA reads TGTGCCAGCGGGGGTTCCGGGACAGGGGACTACGAGCAGTACTTC. Translated: CASGGSGTGDYEQYF. V gene TRBV9 combines with J gene TRBJ2-7, with 10 bases aligning to TRBD1. CDR3 size: 15 residues. CDR1 is SGDLS and CDR2 is YYNGEE in the germline V gene. The V and J ends lost 7 bases and 3 bases, in that order; junction bases with no gene match: 10.

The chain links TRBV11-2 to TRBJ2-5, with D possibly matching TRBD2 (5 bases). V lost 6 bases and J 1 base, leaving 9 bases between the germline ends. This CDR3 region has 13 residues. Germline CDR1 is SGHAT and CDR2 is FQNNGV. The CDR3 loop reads CASRGGSQETQYF. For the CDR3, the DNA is TGTGCCAGCAGAGGAGGCAGCCAAGAGACCCAGTACTTC.

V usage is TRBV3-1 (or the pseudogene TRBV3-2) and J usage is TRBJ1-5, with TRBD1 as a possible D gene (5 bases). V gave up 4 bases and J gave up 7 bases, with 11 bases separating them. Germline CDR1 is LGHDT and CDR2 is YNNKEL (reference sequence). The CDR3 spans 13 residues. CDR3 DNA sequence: TGTGCCAGCAGCCGGGGGGTCCGCCAGCCCCAGCATTTT. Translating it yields CASSRGVRQPQHF.

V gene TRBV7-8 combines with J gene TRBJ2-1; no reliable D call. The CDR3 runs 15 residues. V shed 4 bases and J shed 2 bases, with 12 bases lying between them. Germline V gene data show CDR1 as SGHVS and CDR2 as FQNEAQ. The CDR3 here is CASSSGGLPYNEQFF. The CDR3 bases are TGTGCCAGCAGCTCCGGCGGTTTACCCTACAATGAGCAGTTCTTC.

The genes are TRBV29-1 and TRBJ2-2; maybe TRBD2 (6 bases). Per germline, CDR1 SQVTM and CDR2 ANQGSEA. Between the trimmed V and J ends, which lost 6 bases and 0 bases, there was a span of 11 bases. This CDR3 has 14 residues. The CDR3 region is CSVEGRTNTGELFF. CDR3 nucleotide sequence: TGCAGCGTGGAGGGACGGACGAACACCGGGGAGCTGTTTTTT.

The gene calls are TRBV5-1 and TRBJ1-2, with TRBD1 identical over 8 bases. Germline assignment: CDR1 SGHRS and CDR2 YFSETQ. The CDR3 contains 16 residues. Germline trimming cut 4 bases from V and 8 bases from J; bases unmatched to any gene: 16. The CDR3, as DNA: TGCGCCAGCAGCAACCGGTCCACAGGGGGAGGACTGGGCTACACCTTC. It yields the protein CASSNRSTGGGLGYTF. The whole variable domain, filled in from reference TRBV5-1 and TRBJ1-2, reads KAGVTQTPRYLIKTRGQQVTLSCSPISGHRSVSWYQQTPGQGLQFLFEYFSETQRNKGNFPGRFSGRQFSNSRSEMNVSTLELGDSALYLCASSNRSTGGGLGYTFGSGTRLTVV.

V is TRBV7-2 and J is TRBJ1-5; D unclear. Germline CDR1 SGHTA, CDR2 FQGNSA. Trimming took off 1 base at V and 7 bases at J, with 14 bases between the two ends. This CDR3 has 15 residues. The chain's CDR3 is CASSLEGRRAQPQHF. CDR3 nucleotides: TGTGCCAGCAGCTTAGAGGGCCGGAGGGCCCAGCCCCAGCATTTT.

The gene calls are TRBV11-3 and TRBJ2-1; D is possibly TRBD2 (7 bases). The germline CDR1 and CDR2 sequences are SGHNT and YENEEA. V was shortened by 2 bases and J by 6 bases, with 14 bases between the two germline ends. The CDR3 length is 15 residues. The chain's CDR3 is CASSLIAGAVNEQFF. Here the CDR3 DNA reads TGTGCCAGCAGCTTAATTGCGGGGGCTGTCAATGAGCAGTTCTTC.

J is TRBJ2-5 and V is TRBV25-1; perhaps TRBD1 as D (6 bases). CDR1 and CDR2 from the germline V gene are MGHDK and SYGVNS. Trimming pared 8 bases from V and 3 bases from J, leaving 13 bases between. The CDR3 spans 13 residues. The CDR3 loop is CASRGQNEETQYF. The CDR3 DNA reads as TGTGCCAGCCGTGGACAGAACGAAGAGACCCAGTACTTC. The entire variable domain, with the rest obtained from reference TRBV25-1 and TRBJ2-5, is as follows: EADIYQTPRYLVIGTGKKITLECSQTMGHDKMYWYQQDPGMELHLIHYSYGVNSTEKGDLSSESTVSRIRTEHFPLTLESARPSHTSQYLCASRGQNEETQYFGPGTRLLVL.

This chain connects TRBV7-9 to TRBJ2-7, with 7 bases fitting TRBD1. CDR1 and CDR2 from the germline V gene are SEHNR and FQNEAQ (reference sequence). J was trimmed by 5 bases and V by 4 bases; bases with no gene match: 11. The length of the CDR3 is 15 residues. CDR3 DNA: TGTGCCAGCAGCTCTATGGACAAGGGGGCAGACGAGCAGTACTTC. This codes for CASSSMDKGADEQYF.

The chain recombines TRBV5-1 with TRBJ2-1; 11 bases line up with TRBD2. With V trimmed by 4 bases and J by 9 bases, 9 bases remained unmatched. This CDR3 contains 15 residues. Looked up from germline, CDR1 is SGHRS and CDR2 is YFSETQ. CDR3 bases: TGCGCCAGCAGCAAGACTAGCGGGGTGGGTCTTGAGCAGTTCTTC. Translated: CASSKTSGVGLEQFF.

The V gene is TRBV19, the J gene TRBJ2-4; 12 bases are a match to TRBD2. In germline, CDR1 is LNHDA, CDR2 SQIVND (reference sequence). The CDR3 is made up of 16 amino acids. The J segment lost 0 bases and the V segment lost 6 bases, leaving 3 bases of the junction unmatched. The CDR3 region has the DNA TGTGCCAGTAGGTCGGGACTAGCGGGAGCCAAAAACATTCAGTACTTC. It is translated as CASRSGLAGAKNIQYF. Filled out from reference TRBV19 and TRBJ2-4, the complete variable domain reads DGGITQSPKYLFRKEGQNVTLSCEQNLNHDAMYWYRQDPGQGLRLIYYSQIVNDFQKGDIAEGYSVSREKKESFPLTVTSAQKNPTAFYLCASRSGLAGAKNIQYFGAGTRLSVL.

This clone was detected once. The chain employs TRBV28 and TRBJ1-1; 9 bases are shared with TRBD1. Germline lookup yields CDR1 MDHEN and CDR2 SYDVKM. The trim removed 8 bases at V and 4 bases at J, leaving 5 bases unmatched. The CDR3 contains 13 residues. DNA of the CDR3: TGTGCCAGCCCAGGGACAGGGACCACTGAAGCTTTCTTT. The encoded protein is CASPGTGTTEAFF.

CDR3 protein: CASSEPQGAIGNTIYF. The CDR3 coding sequence is TGCGCCAGCAGTGAGCCGCAGGGGGCGATTGGAAACACCATATATTTT. This chain joins TRBV10-1 and TRBJ1-3; 8 positions match TRBD1. Per the germline V gene, CDR1 is WNHNN and CDR2 is SYGVQD (reference sequence). The V gene end was trimmed by 2 bases and the J gene end by 3 bases; junction bases not matched to a gene: 6. This CDR3 has 16 amino acids.

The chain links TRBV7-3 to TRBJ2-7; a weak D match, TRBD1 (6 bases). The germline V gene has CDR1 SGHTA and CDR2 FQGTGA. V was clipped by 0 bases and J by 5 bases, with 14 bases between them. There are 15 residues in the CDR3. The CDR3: CASSLTGRGRDEQYF. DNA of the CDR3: TGTGCCAGCAGCTTAACGGGCAGGGGTAGGGACGAGCAGTACTTC.

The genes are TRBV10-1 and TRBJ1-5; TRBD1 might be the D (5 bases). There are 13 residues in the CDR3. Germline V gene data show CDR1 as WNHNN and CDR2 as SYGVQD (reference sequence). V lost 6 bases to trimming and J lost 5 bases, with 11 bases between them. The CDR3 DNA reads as TGCGCCAGCAGCCAGGGCAGGGATCAGCCCCAGCATTTT. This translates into CASSQGRDQPQHF.

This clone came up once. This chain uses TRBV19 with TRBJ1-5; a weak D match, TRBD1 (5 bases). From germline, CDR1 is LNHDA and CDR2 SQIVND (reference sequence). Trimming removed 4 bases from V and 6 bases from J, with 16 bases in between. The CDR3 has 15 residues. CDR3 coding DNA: TGTGCCAGTAGTAAAGCGGGCCAGGGTGGTCAGCCCCAGCATTTT. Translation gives CASSKAGQGGQPQHF.

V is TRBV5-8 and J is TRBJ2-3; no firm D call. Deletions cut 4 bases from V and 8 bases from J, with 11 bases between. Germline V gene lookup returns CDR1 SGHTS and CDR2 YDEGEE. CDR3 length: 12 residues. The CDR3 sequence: CASSPEQFTQYF. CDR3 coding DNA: TGTGCCAGCAGCCCCGAGCAATTTACGCAGTATTTT.

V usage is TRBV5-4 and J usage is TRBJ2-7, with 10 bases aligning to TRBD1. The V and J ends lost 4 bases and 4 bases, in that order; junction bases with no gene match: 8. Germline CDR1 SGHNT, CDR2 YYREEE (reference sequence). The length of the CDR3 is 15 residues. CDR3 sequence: CASSTDRGPPYEQYF. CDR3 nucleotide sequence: TGTGCCAGCAGCACCGACAGGGGGCCCCCATACGAGCAGTACTTC.

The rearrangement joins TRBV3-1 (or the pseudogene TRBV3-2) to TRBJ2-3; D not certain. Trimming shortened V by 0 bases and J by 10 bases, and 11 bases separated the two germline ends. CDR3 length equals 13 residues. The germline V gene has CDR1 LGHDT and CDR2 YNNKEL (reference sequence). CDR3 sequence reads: CASSQDWSGAQYF. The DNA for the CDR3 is TGTGCCAGCAGCCAAGATTGGAGTGGAGCGCAGTATTTT.